This TCR beta chain was recorded in a study of shared clonotypes between healthy human individuals. Study results and limitations: The small donor group covered limited genetic and exposure diversity. Clonotypes shared by all four sorted-subset donors had higher generation probabilities than non-shared clonotypes. Compared with memory subsets, naive subsets generally had larger estimated richness.

Note on this clone: Its specificity is not known.

Profiled with immunoSEQ multiplex PCR; TCRdb holds only in-frame clones, not every one. This table has some 2 million clones, roughly 95% appearing once. Terminally differentiated effector memory CD45RA+ cells were excluded by CCR7 positive selection of CD45RO-negative cells. The donor population consisted of healthy HIV-negative adults with no recent acute infections or vaccinations. Sequencing used naive CD8+ T cells sorted from blood. The TCR comes from a man younger than 35 in good health.

The CDR3 bases are TGTGCCAGCAGCTTGGACGCGGGGGAGTTTTCCTACGAGCAGTACTTC. This gives the protein CASSLDAGEFSYEQYF. V usage is TRBV5-8 and J usage is TRBJ2-7; 7 bases agree with TRBD2. CDR3 length: 16 residues. J gave up 1 base and V 0 bases, and 7 bases lay outside the gene matches. Germline CDR1 reads SGHTS; CDR2 reads YDEGEE. Based on the CDR3 plus reference TRBV5-8 and TRBJ2-7, the full variable domain is EAGVTQSPTHLIKTRGQQATLRCSPISGHTSVYWYQQALGLGLQFLLWYDEGEERNRGNFPPRFSGRQFPNYSSELNVNALELEDSALYLCASSLDAGEFSYEQYFGPGTRLTVT.